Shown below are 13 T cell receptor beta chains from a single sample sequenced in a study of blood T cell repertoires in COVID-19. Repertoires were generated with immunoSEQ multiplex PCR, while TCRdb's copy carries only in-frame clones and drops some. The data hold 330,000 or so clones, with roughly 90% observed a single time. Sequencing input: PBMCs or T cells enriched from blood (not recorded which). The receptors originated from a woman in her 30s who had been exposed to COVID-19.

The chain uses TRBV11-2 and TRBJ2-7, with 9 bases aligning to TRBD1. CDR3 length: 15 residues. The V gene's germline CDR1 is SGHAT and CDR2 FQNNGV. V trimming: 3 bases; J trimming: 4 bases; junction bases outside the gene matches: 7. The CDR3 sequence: CASSFPSGQGYEQYF. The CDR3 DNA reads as TGTGCCAGCAGCTTTCCTTCGGGACAGGGTTACGAGCAGTACTTC.

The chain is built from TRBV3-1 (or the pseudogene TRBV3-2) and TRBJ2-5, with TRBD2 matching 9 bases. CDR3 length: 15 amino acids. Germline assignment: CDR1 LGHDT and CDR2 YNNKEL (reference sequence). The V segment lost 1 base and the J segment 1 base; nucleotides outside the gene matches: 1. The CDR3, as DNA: TGTGCCAGCAGCCAAGTAGCGGGAGCCCAAGAGACCCAGTACTTC. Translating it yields CASSQVAGAQETQYF.

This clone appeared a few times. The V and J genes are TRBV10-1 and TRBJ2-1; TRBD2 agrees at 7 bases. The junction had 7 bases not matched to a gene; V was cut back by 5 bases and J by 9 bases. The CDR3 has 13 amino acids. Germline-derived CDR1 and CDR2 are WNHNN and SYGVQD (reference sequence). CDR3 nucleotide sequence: TGCGCCAGCAGTCCGGGACTACGATCTGAGCAGTTCTTC. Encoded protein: CASSPGLRSEQFF.

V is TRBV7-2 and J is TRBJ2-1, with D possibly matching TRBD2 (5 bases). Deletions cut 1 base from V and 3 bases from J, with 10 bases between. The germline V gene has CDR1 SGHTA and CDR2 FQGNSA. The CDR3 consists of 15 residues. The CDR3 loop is CASSLGELSYNEQFF. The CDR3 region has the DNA TGTGCCAGCAGCTTAGGGGAGTTGAGCTACAATGAGCAGTTCTTC.

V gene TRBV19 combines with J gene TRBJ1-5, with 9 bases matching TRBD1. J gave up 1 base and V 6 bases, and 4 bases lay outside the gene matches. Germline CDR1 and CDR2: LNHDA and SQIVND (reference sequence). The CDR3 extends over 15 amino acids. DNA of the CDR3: TGTGCCAGTAGATCACAGGGGGCAAGCAATCAGCCCCAGCATTTT. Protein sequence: CASRSQGASNQPQHF.

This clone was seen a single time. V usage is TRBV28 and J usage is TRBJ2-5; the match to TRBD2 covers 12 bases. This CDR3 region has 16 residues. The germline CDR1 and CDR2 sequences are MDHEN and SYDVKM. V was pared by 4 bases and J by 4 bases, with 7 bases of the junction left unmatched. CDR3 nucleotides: TGTGCCAGCAGTTCAACTCTAGCGGGAGGGCGAGAGACCCAGTACTTC. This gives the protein CASSSTLAGGRETQYF.

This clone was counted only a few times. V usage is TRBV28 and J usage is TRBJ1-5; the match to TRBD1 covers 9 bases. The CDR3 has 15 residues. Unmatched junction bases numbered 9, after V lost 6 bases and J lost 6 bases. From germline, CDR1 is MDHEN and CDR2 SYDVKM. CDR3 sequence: CASRPASGQGQPQHF. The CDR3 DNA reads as TGTGCCAGCAGACCCGCATCGGGACAGGGTCAGCCCCAGCATTTT.

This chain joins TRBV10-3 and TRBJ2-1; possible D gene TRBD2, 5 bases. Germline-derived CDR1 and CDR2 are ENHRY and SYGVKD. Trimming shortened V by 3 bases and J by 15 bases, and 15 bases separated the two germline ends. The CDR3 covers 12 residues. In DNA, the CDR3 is TGTGCCATCAGTGAATTGGCGGGCGCGCCGTTCTTC. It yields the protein CAISELAGAPFF.

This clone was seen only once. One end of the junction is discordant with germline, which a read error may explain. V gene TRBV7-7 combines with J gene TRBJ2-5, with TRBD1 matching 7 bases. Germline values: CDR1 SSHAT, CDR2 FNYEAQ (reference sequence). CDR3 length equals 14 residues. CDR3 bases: TGTGCTAGCAGCTTAGGGGGCAGGGGAGAGACCCAGTACTTC. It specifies CASSLGGRGETQYF. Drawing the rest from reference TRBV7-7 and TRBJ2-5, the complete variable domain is GAGVSQSPRYKVTKRGQDVTLRCDPISSHATLYWYQQALGQGPEFLTYFNYEAQPDKSGLPSDRFSAERPEGSISTLTIQRTEQRDSAMYRCASSLGGRGETQYFGPGTRLLVL.

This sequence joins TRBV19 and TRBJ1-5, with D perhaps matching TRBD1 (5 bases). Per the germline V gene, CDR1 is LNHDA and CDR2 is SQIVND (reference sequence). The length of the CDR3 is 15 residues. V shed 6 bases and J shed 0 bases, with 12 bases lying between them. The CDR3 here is CASREQAYSNQPQHF. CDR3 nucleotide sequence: TGTGCCAGTAGGGAACAGGCTTATAGCAATCAGCCCCAGCATTTT.

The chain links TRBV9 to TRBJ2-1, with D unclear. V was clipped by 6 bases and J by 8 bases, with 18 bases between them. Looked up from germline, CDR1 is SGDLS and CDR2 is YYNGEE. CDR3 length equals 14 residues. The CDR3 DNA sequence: TGTGCCAGCAACCGATCCCCCCACACCTATGAGCAGTTCTTC. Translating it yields CASNRSPHTYEQFF.

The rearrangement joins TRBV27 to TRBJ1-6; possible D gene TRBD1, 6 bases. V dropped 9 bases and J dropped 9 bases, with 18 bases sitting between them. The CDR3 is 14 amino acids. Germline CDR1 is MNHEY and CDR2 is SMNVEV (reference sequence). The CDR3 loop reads CASGRGQGPSPLHF. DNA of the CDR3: TGTGCCAGTGGGAGGGGTCAGGGGCCTTCACCCCTCCACTTT.

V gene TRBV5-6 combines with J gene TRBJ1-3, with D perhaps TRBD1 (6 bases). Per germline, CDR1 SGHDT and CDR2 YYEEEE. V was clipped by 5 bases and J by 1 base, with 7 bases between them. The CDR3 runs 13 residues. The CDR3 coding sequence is TGTGCCAGCAGGCAGGGGTCTGGAAACACCATATATTTT. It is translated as CASRQGSGNTIYF.